One TCR beta chain is described in this entry. As yet, its antigen is unknown. The data belong to a study of blood T cells in healthy people across ages. Broader study findings: With age, beta diversity per million T cells declined roughly linearly, significantly by 30 to 40.

This CDR3 has 18 amino acids. From germline, CDR1 is SGHAT and CDR2 FQNNGV. V shed 5 bases, J shed 5 bases, and the junction held 16 bases outside the gene matches. A second roughly 6 to 12 cycle PCR used barcoded and J-beta primers. TCRdb itself ran the 5' RACE reads through MiXCR, one entry per CDR3 protein. The table has hundreds of thousands of distinct CDR3 sequences, 45% to 60% seen once; the top ten hold roughly 12%. Material: blood. The J gene is TRBJ2-2, the V gene TRBV11-2; 8 bases are a match to TRBD1. The source of this sequence is a woman older than 75 in good health. The CDR3 reads CASSQVIGQGALTGELFF. The CDR3 nucleotides are TGTGCCAGCAGCCAAGTCATAGGGCAGGGGGCGCTTACCGGGGAGCTGTTTTTT.